This T cell receptor beta chain was recovered during a study of cytomegalovirus exposure and HLA in healthy donors. Study outcomes and limitations: In an earlier analysis, about 87% or about 30%: the productive usage of most TCR beta V segments. With later analysis, a missense DCLRE1C variant became linked to TCR beta V- and J-gene trimming. Certain indistinguishable V segments, among them TRBV6-2 and TRBV6-3, were excluded.

In germline, CDR1 is MNHNS, CDR2 SASEGT. Deletions cut 7 bases from V and 2 bases from J, with 11 bases between. The CDR3 has 13 residues. The count of this clone is one. No antigen is known for it. It was with 60 Vbeta and 13 Jbeta primers that the PCR ran. This table comes from immunoSEQ multiplex PCR, and its TCRdb copy is limited to in-frame clones, with some not included. The sample includes roughly 120,000 clones, around 78% seen only once; the top ten take around 3.6%. The TCR comes from a man aged 35 to 55 in good health and CMV-seronegative. The source material was PBMCs. The rearrangement links TRBV6-1 to TRBJ1-2, with D unclear. CDR3 sequence: CASKPDFNYGYTF. CDR3 DNA sequence: TGTGCCAGCAAACCGGACTTCAACTATGGCTACACCTTC.